This T cell receptor beta chain was captured in a study of blood T cells in healthy people across ages. Overall study findings and caveats: Because donor CMV status was unknown, expanded clonotype changes were possibly confounded. Naive T cell percentage showed a strong correlation with TCR beta diversity. Observed TCR beta diversity per million T cells went down as age went up. This fall followed a roughly linear course with age.

A second PCR of about 7 to 12 cycles used a sample-barcoded 5' primer and a J-beta primer mix. TCRdb reprocessed the 5' RACE reads via MiXCR and lists one record per CDR3 protein. The sample shows 1.5 million to 2 million distinct CDR3 sequences, over 25% of them seen only once. Ten or more counts support this clonotype. Antigen unknown. The CDR3 loop spans 14 amino acids. The junction had 9 bases not matched to a gene; V was cut back by 8 bases and J by 6 bases. Germline V CDR1 and CDR2: ENHRY, SYGVKD. A minimum of 7 million PBMCs was isolated per sample. The chain carries TRBV10-3 and TRBJ1-2, with 10 bases aligning to TRBD1. This receptor was obtained from a woman aged 25 to 45 in good health. Source material: blood. CDR3 coding DNA: TGTGCCATCGGGGATGGACAGGGGGGGGATGGCTACACCTTC. Its protein is CAIGDGQGGDGYTF.